Listed here are 19 T cell receptor beta chains from one sample, sequenced in a study of vaccination and CD4 T cells after COVID-19. The study sequenced cultured CD4+ T cell DNA using the Oncomine TCR Beta short-read assay. TCRdb called the PCR reads again in MiXCR, with one record for every CDR3 protein. The table has some 23,000 distinct CDR3 sequences, approximately 28% seen once. No antigen is known for these receptors. The sample's time point: late sampling 161 to 241 days after vaccination in three convalescent patients. Treatment given: approximately 11-day PBMC culture with coronavirus spike peptide pools or control peptides (ViraFEST assay). The sample was CD4+ T cells from blood, cultured in vitro, taken about 7 months after SARS-CoV-2 vaccination. These TCRs come from a human donor who had recovered from COVID-19.

CDR3 bases: TGTGCCAGTAGATCGGACGGGGCGGGTGAGCAGTACTTC. Amino acid sequence: CASRSDGAGEQYF. The gene calls are TRBV19 and TRBJ2-7; D may be TRBD1 or TRBD2 (5 bases each). V was shortened by 6 bases and J by 7 bases, with 16 bases between the two germline ends. Germline V gene data show CDR1 as LNHDA and CDR2 as SQIVND (reference sequence). This CDR3 contains 13 residues. Based on the CDR3 plus reference TRBV19 and TRBJ2-7, the full variable domain is DGGITQSPKYLFRKEGQNVTLSCEQNLNHDAMYWYRQDPGQGLRLIYYSQIVNDFQKGDIAEGYSVSREKKESFPLTVTSAQKNPTAFYLCASRSDGAGEQYFGPGTRLTVT.

This clonotype occurred once. The CDR3 sequence: CASVSRSSYEQYF. CDR3 bases: TGTGCCAGCGTGAGCAGGAGCTCCTACGAGCAGTACTTC. The gene calls are TRBV28 and TRBJ2-7; D is uncertain. Per germline, CDR1 MDHEN and CDR2 SYDVKM. This CDR3 region has 13 residues. Trimming removed 8 bases from V and 0 bases from J, with 11 bases in between.

This clonotype was detected a few times. The chain joins TRBV6-1 to TRBJ2-2; D ambiguous. Looked up from germline, CDR1 is MNHNS and CDR2 is SASEGT. The CDR3 has 13 residues. V was clipped by 6 bases and J by 1 base, with 6 bases between them. This chain's CDR3 is CASRRQNTGELFF. DNA for the CDR3: TGTGCCAGCAGGAGACAGAACACCGGGGAGCTGTTTTTT.

This clonotype was seen a few times. The J gene is TRBJ2-1, the V gene TRBV7-8; a weak D match, TRBD2 (6 bases). Germline V gene lookup returns CDR1 SGHVS and CDR2 FQNEAQ. CDR3 length: 11 residues. Deletions cut 5 bases from V and 10 bases from J, with 9 bases between. The DNA of the CDR3 is TGTGCCAGCAGCCCCCGGGGGGAGCAGTTCTTC. It codes for CASSPRGEQFF.

This clonotype has only a few counts. V is TRBV20-1 and J is TRBJ1-3, with TRBD1 identical over 7 bases. The J segment lost 2 bases and the V segment lost 2 bases, leaving 3 bases of the junction unmatched. Germline CDR1 is DFQATT and CDR2 is SNEGSKA (reference sequence). CDR3 size: 14 residues. CDR3 residues: CSARRQGAGNTIYF. The CDR3 bases are TGCAGTGCTAGAAGGCAGGGGGCTGGAAACACCATATATTTT.

This clonotype was recorded a few times. The DNA of the CDR3 is TGTGCCATCACCGGGGACAGATCCTACGAGCAGTACTTC. Amino acid sequence: CAITGDRSYEQYF. The chain has TRBV10-3 and TRBJ2-7, with TRBD1 matching over 7 bases. V lost 7 bases and J lost 1; bases outside the gene matches: 4. This CDR3 has 13 amino acids. Germline V CDR1 and CDR2: ENHRY, SYGVKD.

This chain connects TRBV4-1 to TRBJ1-1, with a possible D match to TRBD1 (6 bases). There are 15 residues in the CDR3. Germline V gene data show CDR1 as MGHRA and CDR2 as YSYEKL. V was shortened by 4 bases and J by 4 bases, with 16 bases between the two germline ends. CDR3 sequence (DNA): TGCGCCAGCAGCCCACGCACGGGACAAGGCACTGAAGCTTTCTTT. It is translated as CASSPRTGQGTEAFF.

The chain carries TRBV20-1 and TRBJ2-3; TRBD1 matches 7 bases. The CDR3 spans 17 residues. CDR1 and CDR2 from the germline V gene are DFQATT and SNEGSKA (reference sequence). With V trimmed by 6 bases and J by 0 bases, 15 bases remained unmatched. The CDR3 loop is CSATRQTGQISTDTQYF. The CDR3 DNA reads as TGCAGTGCCACCAGACAGACGGGACAGATAAGCACAGATACGCAGTATTTT.

By its share, this clonotype is medium-sized. The rearrangement uses TRBV19 and TRBJ1-2; 8 nucleotides match TRBD1. The CDR3 runs 13 residues. Germline trimming cut 5 bases from V and 6 bases from J; bases unmatched to any gene: 5. Germline CDR1 LNHDA, CDR2 SQIVND (reference sequence). The CDR3 reads CASSSDRGDGYTF. As DNA, the CDR3 is TGTGCCAGTAGTTCAGACAGGGGAGATGGCTACACCTTC.

The V gene is TRBV10-2, the J gene TRBJ2-1; D gene unclear. Germline CDR1 and CDR2: WSHSY and SAAADI. This CDR3 spans 17 amino acids. Deletions cut 3 bases from V and 0 bases from J, with 15 bases between. The CDR3 DNA follows: TGCGCCAGCAGTGATTTAAGGGCAGGCAGCTCCTACAATGAGCAGTTCTTC. Protein product: CASSDLRAGSSYNEQFF.

This clonotype was seen a few times. The CDR3 nucleotides are TGCAGTGCTAGTGCCCTAAGCGGACGCTCCTACAATGAGCAGTTCTTC. As protein: CSASALSGRSYNEQFF. V usage is TRBV20-1 and J usage is TRBJ2-1; a possible D gene is TRBD2 (5 bases). CDR1 is DFQATT and CDR2 is SNEGSKA in the germline V gene (reference sequence). This CDR3 has 16 residues. V was clipped by 3 bases and J by 0 bases, with 15 bases between them.

This clonotype was seen only a few times. The chain recombines TRBV20-1 with TRBJ2-7; perhaps TRBD1 as D (5 bases). V was shortened by 6 bases and J by 3 bases, with 12 bases between the two germline ends. The germline V gene has CDR1 DFQATT and CDR2 SNEGSKA (reference sequence). CDR3 length: 12 residues. CDR3 residues: CSAELDSYEQYF. The CDR3 bases are TGCAGTGCCGAACTCGACAGCTACGAGCAGTACTTC.

This clonotype has a handful of counts. The V gene is TRBV20-1, the J gene TRBJ2-5; TRBD2 is a possible D gene (5 bases). V lost 3 bases to trimming and J lost 1 base, with 6 bases between them. The CDR3 runs 12 residues. Germline CDR1 reads DFQATT; CDR2 reads SNEGSKA (reference sequence). The CDR3 protein is CSARRAQETQYF. CDR3 nucleotide sequence: TGCAGTGCTAGGAGGGCCCAAGAGACCCAGTACTTC.

This clonotype occurred a few times. The chain joins TRBV7-2 to TRBJ2-5; D gene unclear. Trimming removed 5 bases at V and 7 bases at J, with 11 bases between. Looked up from germline, CDR1 is SGHTA and CDR2 is FQGNSA. This CDR3 has 12 amino acids. CDR3 loop: CASSLRLGTQYF. The CDR3 DNA is TGTGCCAGCAGCCTGAGACTGGGGACCCAGTACTTC.

The CDR3: CASSLASREINRGVSWGYTF. For the CDR3, the DNA is TGTGCCAGCAGCTTAGCGTCGAGGGAAATTAACAGGGGGGTTTCGTGGGGCTACACCTTC. The chain recombines TRBV7-9 with TRBJ1-2, with TRBD1 identical over 8 bases. The CDR3 consists of 20 residues. V shed 0 bases and J 8 bases; nucleotides not matched to a gene: 23. Germline lookup yields CDR1 SEHNR and CDR2 FQNEAQ (reference sequence).

There are a few counts of this clonotype. This sequence joins TRBV6-1 and TRBJ1-2; 8 bases align to TRBD1. Trimming took 7 bases from V and 3 from J; bases not matched to a gene: 4. Germline V gives CDR1 MNHNS, CDR2 SASEGT. This CDR3 is built from 13 residues. The DNA for the CDR3 is TGTGCCAGCACAATGACAGGGGACTATGGCTACACCTTC. This encodes CASTMTGDYGYTF.

The chain recombines TRBV7-9 with TRBJ2-2; possibly TRBD2 for D (6 bases). Germline V lookup: CDR1 SEHNR, CDR2 FQNEAQ (reference sequence). The V end lost 2 bases, the J end lost 5 bases, and 15 bases lay between the germline ends. This CDR3 comprises 16 residues. CDR3 in amino acids: CASSLYSGEGTGELFF. The CDR3 nucleotides read TGTGCCAGCAGCTTATATTCGGGAGAGGGAACCGGGGAGCTGTTTTTT.

The chain's CDR3 is CASSIGLAVLDEQFF. CDR3 DNA: TGTGCCAGTAGTATCGGTCTAGCGGTTTTGGATGAGCAGTTCTTC. This chain links TRBV19 with TRBJ2-1; TRBD2 matches 7 bases. The CDR3 totals 15 residues. The germline V gene has CDR1 LNHDA and CDR2 SQIVND (reference sequence). V was clipped by 3 bases and J by 8 bases; unmatched bases: 10.

This clonotype appeared a few times. The chain employs TRBV28 and TRBJ2-1, with D possibly TRBD1 on 6 matching bases. CDR1 is MDHEN and CDR2 is SYDVKM in the germline V gene. The CDR3 runs 13 residues. The ends were cut back, 9 bases at V and 5 bases at J, with 14 bases in the middle. The chain's CDR3 is CASYRESNNEQFF. The CDR3 nucleotides are TGTGCCAGTTACAGGGAATCAAACAATGAGCAGTTCTTC. The whole variable domain, remainder taken from reference TRBV28 and TRBJ2-1, is DVKVTQSSRYLVKRTGEKVFLECVQDMDHENMFWYRQDPGLGLRLIYFSYDVKMKEKGDIPEGYSVSREKKERFSLILESASTNQTSMYLCASYRESNNEQFFGPGTRLTVL.